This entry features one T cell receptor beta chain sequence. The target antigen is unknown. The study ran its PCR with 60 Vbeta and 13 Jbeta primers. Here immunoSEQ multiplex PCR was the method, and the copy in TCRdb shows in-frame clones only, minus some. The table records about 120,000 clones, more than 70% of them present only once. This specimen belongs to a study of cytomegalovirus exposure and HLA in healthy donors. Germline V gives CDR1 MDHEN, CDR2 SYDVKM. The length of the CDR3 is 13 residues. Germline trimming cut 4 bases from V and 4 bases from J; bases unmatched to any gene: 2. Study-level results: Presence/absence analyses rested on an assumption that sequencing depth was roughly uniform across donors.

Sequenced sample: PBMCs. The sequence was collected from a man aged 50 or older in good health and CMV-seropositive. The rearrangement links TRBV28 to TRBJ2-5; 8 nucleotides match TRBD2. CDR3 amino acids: CASSSAGGETQYF. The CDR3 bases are TGTGCCAGCAGTTCCGCGGGGGGAGAGACCCAGTACTTC. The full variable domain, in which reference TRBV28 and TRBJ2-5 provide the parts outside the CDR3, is DVKVTQSSRYLVKRTGEKVFLECVQDMDHENMFWYRQDPGLGLRLIYFSYDVKMKEKGDIPEGYSVSREKKERFSLILESASTNQTSMYLCASSSAGGETQYFGPGTRLLVL.